This is a list of T cell receptor beta chains from one sample in a study of shared clonotypes between healthy human individuals. Assay used: immunoSEQ multiplex PCR; TCRdb lists only in-frame clones, some missing. The table has around 300,000 clones, about nine tenths seen once; the top ten hold roughly 17%. Sequencing was carried out using memory CD8+ T cells sorted from blood. The source is a man aged 18 to 29 in good health. Each CDR3 is given with its conserved first and last residue. D genes are given only for firm matches. For some rows the clone size is stated as once, few or many, or as a class when expanded; others skip it.

CDR3 protein: CASSQTTGISYEQYF
CDR3 DNA: TGTGCCAGCAGCCAGACGACGGGGATCTCCTACGAGCAGTACTTC
V gene: TRBV11-2
CDR3 length: 15
clone size: .
D gene: .
J gene: TRBJ2-7

CDR3 protein: CASGIGTGSNVLTF
CDR3 DNA: TGTGCTAGTGGTATTGGGACAGGGTCCAACGTCCTGACTTTC
V gene: TRBV12-5
CDR3 length: 14
clone size: .
D gene: TRBD1
J gene: TRBJ2-6

CDR3 protein: CASSRGTGINSPLHF
CDR3 DNA: TGTGCCAGCAGTCGAGGGACAGGGATCAATTCACCCCTCCACTTT
V gene: TRBV28
CDR3 length: 15
clone size: .
D gene: TRBD1
J gene: TRBJ1-6

CDR3 protein: CAISEANEQFF
CDR3 DNA: TGTGCCATCAGTGAAGCCAATGAGCAGTTCTTC
V gene: TRBV10-3
CDR3 length: 11
clone size: .
D gene: .
J gene: TRBJ2-1

CDR3 protein: CASSLLAGGRRQFF
CDR3 DNA: TGTGCCAGCAGCTTACTAGCGGGAGGGCGTCGGCAGTTCTTC
V gene: TRBV11-2
CDR3 length: 14
clone size: .
D gene: TRBD2
J gene: TRBJ2-1

CDR3 protein: CASSVTETEYEQYF
CDR3 DNA: TGTGCCAGCAGCGTAACCGAGACAGAGTACGAGCAGTACTTC
V gene: TRBV9
CDR3 length: 14
clone size: .
D gene: .
J gene: TRBJ2-7

CDR3 protein: CASSYDSYEQYF
CDR3 DNA: TGTGCCAGCAGCTACGATTCATACGAGCAGTACTTC
V gene: TRBV11-1
CDR3 length: 12
clone size: .
D gene: .
J gene: TRBJ2-7

CDR3 protein: CASSSWTGANTGELFF
CDR3 DNA: TGTGCCAGCAGCTCTTGGACAGGGGCCAACACCGGGGAGCTGTTTTTT
V gene: TRBV13
CDR3 length: 16
clone size: .
D gene: TRBD1
J gene: TRBJ2-2

CDR3 protein: CAWRPGSEEKLFF
CDR3 DNA: TGTGCCTGGAGGCCAGGGTCCGAGGAAAAACTGTTTTTT
V gene: TRBV30
CDR3 length: 13
clone size: .
D gene: .
J gene: TRBJ1-4

CDR3 protein: CASSLFPDRGVGTEAFF
CDR3 DNA: TGTGCCAGCAGTTTATTTCCCGACAGGGGGGTTGGGACTGAAGCTTTCTTT
V gene: TRBV27
CDR3 length: 17
clone size: .
D gene: TRBD1
J gene: TRBJ1-1

CDR3 protein: CASSRDLSSYNEQFF
CDR3 DNA: TGCGCCAGCAGCAGGGACTTGAGCTCCTACAATGAGCAGTTCTTC
V gene: TRBV10-1
CDR3 length: 15
clone size: many
D gene: .
J gene: TRBJ2-1

CDR3 protein: CASSFNLANEQFF
CDR3 DNA: TGTGCCAGCAGCTTCAATCTAGCGAATGAGCAGTTCTTC
V gene: TRBV5-6
CDR3 length: 13
clone size: .
D gene: .
J gene: TRBJ2-1

CDR3 protein: CASSLGPLAGDSYEQYF
CDR3 DNA: TGTGCCAGCAGCTTAGGGCCACTAGCGGGAGACTCCTACGAGCAGTACTTC
V gene: TRBV13
CDR3 length: 17
clone size: .
D gene: TRBD2
J gene: TRBJ2-7

CDR3 protein: CASSYTGGRETQYF
CDR3 DNA: TGTGCCAGCAGTTATACAGGGGGCCGAGAGACCCAGTACTTC
V gene: TRBV6-5
CDR3 length: 14
clone size: .
D gene: TRBD1
J gene: TRBJ2-5

CDR3 protein: CAISDGSTNYGYTF
CDR3 DNA: TGTGCCATCAGTGACGGGTCGACTAACTATGGCTACACCTTC
V gene: TRBV10-3
CDR3 length: 14
clone size: .
D gene: .
J gene: TRBJ1-2

CDR3 protein: CAAHPGQEHNEQFF
CDR3 DNA: TGTGCCGCACACCCGGGGCAAGAGCACAATGAGCAGTTCTTC
V gene: TRBV7-9
CDR3 length: 14
clone size: .
D gene: .
J gene: TRBJ2-1

CDR3 protein: CAWAARTEAFF
CDR3 DNA: TGTGCCTGGGCCGCCCGTACTGAAGCTTTCTTT
V gene: TRBV30
CDR3 length: 11
clone size: .
D gene: .
J gene: TRBJ1-1

CDR3 protein: CSAVRGDTQYF
CDR3 DNA: TGCAGTGCTGTCCGGGGCGATACGCAGTATTTT
V gene: TRBV20-1
CDR3 length: 11
clone size: .
D gene: .
J gene: TRBJ2-3

CDR3 protein: CAWCEGGWGPYNEQFF
CDR3 DNA: TGTGCCTGGTGTGAGGGGGGCTGGGGCCCCTACAATGAGCAGTTCTTC
V gene: TRBV30
CDR3 length: 16
clone size: once
D gene: .
J gene: TRBJ2-1

CDR3 protein: CASSLIRGLIWTGYTQDYEQYF
CDR3 DNA: TGTGCCAGCAGCTTAATTCGGGGCTTGATTTGGACAGGCTATACCCAGGACTACGAGCAGTACTTC
V gene: TRBV7-8
CDR3 length: 22
clone size: .
D gene: TRBD1
J gene: TRBJ2-7

CDR3 protein: CATGVDESDGYTF
CDR3 DNA: TGTGCCACCGGGGTAGATGAGAGCGATGGCTACACCTTC
V gene: TRBV15
CDR3 length: 13
clone size: once
D gene: .
J gene: TRBJ1-2

CDR3 protein: CASSLGLLRGGLGEQFF
CDR3 DNA: TGTGCCAGCAGCTTAGGGCTACTGCGGGGGGGCCTGGGTGAGCAGTTCTTC
V gene: TRBV7-9
CDR3 length: 17
clone size: .
D gene: TRBD2
J gene: TRBJ2-1

CDR3 protein: CASSEGRRTSDSYEQYF
CDR3 DNA: TGTGCCAGCAGTGAAGGCCGACGGACTAGCGATTCCTACGAGCAGTACTTC
V gene: TRBV6-1
CDR3 length: 17
clone size: .
D gene: TRBD2
J gene: TRBJ2-7

CDR3 protein: CASSIVGTVGHRETQYF
CDR3 DNA: TGTGCCAGTAGTATTGTCGGGACAGTGGGCCACAGGGAGACCCAGTACTTC
V gene: TRBV19
CDR3 length: 17
clone size: .
D gene: TRBD1
J gene: TRBJ2-5

CDR3 protein: CASTTPRDPNQPQHF
CDR3 DNA: TGTGCCAGCACCACCCCGCGGGATCCTAATCAGCCCCAGCATTTT
V gene: TRBV28
CDR3 length: 15
clone size: .
D gene: .
J gene: TRBJ1-5

CDR3 protein: CASSLVGGGVIEQYF
CDR3 DNA: TGCGCCAGCAGCTTGGTAGGAGGGGGTGTCATCGAGCAGTACTTC
V gene: TRBV5-1
CDR3 length: 15
clone size: .
D gene: .
J gene: TRBJ2-7

CDR3 protein: CASSLEDMGANEQFF
CDR3 DNA: TGTGCCAGCAGCTTAGAGGATATGGGGGCAAATGAGCAGTTCTTC
V gene: TRBV7-9
CDR3 length: 15
clone size: .
D gene: .
J gene: TRBJ2-1

CDR3 protein: CASSQPDGTERETQYF
CDR3 DNA: TGCGCCAGCAGCCAACCGGATGGGACGGAGCGGGAGACCCAGTACTTC
V gene: TRBV4-1
CDR3 length: 16
clone size: .
D gene: .
J gene: TRBJ2-5

CDR3 protein: CASSEGYGYGYTF
CDR3 DNA: TGTGCCAGCAGTGAGGGGTACGGCTATGGCTACACCTTC
V gene: TRBV2
CDR3 length: 13
clone size: .
D gene: .
J gene: TRBJ1-2

CDR3 protein: CASSVGGPETQYF
CDR3 DNA: TGTGCCAGCAGTGTCGGGGGGCCAGAGACCCAGTACTTC
V gene: TRBV2
CDR3 length: 13
clone size: .
D gene: .
J gene: TRBJ2-5

CDR3 protein: CASSIGKGNEQFF
CDR3 DNA: TGTGCCAGTAGTATAGGGAAGGGGAATGAGCAGTTCTTC
V gene: TRBV19
CDR3 length: 13
clone size: .
D gene: .
J gene: TRBJ2-1

CDR3 protein: CASSLAVTDTQYF
CDR3 DNA: TGTGCCAGCAGTTTAGCCGTCACAGATACGCAGTATTTT
V gene: TRBV11-2
CDR3 length: 13
clone size: .
D gene: .
J gene: TRBJ2-3